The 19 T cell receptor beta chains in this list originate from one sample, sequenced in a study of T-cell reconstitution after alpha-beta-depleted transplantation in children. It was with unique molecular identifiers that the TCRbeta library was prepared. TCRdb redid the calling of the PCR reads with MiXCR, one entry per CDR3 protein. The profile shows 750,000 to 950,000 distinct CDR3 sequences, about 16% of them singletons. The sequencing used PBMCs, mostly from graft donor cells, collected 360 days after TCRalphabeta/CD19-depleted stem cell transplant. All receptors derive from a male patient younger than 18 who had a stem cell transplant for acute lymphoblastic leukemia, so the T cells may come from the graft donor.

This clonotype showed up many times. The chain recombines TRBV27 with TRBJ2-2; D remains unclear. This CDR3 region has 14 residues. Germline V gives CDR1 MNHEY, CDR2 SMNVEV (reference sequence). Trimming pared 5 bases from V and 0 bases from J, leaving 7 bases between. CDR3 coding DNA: TGTGCCAGCAGTAGTAGTACGAACACCGGGGAGCTGTTTTTT. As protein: CASSSSTNTGELFF.

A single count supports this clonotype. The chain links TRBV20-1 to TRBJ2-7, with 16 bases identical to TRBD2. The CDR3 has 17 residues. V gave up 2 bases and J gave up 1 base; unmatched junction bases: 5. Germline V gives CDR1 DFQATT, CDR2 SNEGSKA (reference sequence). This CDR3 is CSARPLGLAGGSYEQYF. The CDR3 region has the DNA TGCAGTGCTAGACCCCTGGGACTAGCGGGAGGGTCCTACGAGCAGTACTTC.

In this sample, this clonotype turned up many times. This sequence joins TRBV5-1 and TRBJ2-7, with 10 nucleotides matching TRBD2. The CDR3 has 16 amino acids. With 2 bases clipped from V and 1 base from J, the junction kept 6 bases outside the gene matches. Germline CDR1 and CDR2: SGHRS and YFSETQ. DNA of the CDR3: TGCGCCAGCAGCTTCCTAGCGGGAGTTCGGTCCTACGAGCAGTACTTC. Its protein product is CASSFLAGVRSYEQYF.

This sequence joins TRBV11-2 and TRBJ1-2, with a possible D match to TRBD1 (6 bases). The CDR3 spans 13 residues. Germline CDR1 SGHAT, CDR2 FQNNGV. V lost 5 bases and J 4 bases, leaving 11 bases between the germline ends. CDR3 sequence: CASSTTGPYGYTF. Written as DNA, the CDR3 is TGTGCCAGCAGCACAACAGGGCCCTATGGCTACACCTTC.

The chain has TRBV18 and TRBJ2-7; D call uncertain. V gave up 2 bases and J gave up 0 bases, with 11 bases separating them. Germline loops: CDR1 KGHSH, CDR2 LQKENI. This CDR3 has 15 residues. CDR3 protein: CASSPFERTSYEQYF. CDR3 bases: TGTGCCAGCTCACCATTCGAACGTACCTCCTACGAGCAGTACTTC. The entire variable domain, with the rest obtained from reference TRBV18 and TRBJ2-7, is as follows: NAGVMQNPRHLVRRRGQEARLRCSPMKGHSHVYWYRQLPEEGLKFMVYLQKENIIDESGMPKERFSAEFPKEGPSILRIQQVVRGDSAAYFCASSPFERTSYEQYFGPGTRLTVT.

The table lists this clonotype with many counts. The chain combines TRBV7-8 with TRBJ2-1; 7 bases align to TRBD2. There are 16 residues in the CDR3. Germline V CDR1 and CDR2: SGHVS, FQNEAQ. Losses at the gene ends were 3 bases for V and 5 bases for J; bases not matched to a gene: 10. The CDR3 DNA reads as TGTGCCAGCAGCTTCAGTCCCGGGACTATGAACAATGAGCAGTTCTTC. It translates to CASSFSPGTMNNEQFF.

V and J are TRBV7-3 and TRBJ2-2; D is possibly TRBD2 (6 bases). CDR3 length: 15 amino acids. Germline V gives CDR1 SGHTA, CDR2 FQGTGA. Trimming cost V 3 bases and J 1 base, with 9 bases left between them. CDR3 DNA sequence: TGTGCCAGCAGCTTTTTTAGCGGGAACACCGGGGAGCTGTTTTTT. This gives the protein CASSFFSGNTGELFF.

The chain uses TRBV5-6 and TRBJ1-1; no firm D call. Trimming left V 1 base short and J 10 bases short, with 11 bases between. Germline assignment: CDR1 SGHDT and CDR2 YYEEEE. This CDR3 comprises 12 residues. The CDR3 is CASSLFEVGAFF. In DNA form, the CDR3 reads TGTGCCAGCAGCTTGTTTGAAGTTGGAGCTTTCTTT.

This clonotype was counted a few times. Here the CDR3 reads CSARDRGRRSYNEQFF. In nucleotides, the CDR3 is TGCAGTGCTAGAGACAGGGGGCGCCGGTCCTACAATGAGCAGTTCTTC. The chain is built from TRBV20-1 and TRBJ2-1; 8 bases fit TRBD1. V was clipped by 0 bases and J by 1 base; unmatched bases: 5. Germline CDR1 reads DFQATT; CDR2 reads SNEGSKA (reference sequence). The CDR3 totals 16 residues.

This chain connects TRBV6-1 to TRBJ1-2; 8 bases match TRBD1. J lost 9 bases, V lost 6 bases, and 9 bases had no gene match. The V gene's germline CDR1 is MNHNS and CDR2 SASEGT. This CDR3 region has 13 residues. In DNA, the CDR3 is TGTGCCAGCAGGCCTTGGACAGGGATTCGCTACACCTTC. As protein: CASRPWTGIRYTF.

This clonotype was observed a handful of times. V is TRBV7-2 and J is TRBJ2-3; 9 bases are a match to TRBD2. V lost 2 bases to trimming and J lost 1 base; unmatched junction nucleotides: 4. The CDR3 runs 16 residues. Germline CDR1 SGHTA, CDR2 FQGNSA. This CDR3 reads CASSLISSGGTDTQYF. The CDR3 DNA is TGTGCCAGCAGCTTAATCTCTAGCGGGGGCACAGATACGCAGTATTTT.

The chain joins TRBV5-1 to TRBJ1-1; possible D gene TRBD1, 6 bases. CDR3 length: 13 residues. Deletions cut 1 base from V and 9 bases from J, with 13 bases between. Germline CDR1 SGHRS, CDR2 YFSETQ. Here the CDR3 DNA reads TGCGCCAGCAGCTTGACCGGGGGCGCGAAAGCTTTCTTT. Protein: CASSLTGGAKAFF.

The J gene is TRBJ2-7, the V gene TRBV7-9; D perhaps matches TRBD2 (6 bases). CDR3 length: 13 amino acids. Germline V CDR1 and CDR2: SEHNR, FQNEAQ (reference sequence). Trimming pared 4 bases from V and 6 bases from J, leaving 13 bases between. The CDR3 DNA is TGTGCCAGCAGCTCCAGGGACTCGAGCGAGCAGTACTTC. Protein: CASSSRDSSEQYF.

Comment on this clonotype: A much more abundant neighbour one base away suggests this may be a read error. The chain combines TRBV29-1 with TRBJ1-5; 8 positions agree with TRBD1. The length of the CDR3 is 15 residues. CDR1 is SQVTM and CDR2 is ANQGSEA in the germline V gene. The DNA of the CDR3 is TGCAGCGTTGAAAAGGACAGGGACAGCAATCCGCCCCAGCATTTT. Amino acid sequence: CSVEKDRDSNPPQHF.

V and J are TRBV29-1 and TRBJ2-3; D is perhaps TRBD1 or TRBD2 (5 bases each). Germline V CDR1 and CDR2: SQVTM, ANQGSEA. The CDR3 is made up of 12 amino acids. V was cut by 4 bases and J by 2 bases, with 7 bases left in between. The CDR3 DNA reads TGCAGCGTTGCGGGGCACACAGATACGCAGTATTTT. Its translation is CSVAGHTDTQYF.

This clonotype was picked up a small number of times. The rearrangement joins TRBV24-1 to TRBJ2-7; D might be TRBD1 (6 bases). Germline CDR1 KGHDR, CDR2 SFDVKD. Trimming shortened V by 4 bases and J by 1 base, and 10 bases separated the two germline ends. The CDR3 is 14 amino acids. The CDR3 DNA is TGTGCCACCAGTGACCCGACAGGATCCTACGAGCAGTACTTC. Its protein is CATSDPTGSYEQYF.

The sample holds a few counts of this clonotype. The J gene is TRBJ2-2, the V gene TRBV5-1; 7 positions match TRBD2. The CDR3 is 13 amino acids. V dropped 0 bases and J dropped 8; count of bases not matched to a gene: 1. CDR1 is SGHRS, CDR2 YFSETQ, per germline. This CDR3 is CASSLELAGELFF. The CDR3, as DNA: TGCGCCAGCAGCTTGGAACTAGCGGGGGAGCTGTTTTTT.

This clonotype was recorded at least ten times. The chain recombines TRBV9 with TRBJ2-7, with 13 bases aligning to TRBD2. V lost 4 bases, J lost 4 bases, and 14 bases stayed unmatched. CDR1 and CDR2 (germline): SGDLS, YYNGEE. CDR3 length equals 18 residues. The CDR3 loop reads CASSPGGTSGESLYEQYF. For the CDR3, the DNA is TGTGCCAGCAGCCCAGGAGGGACTAGCGGGGAATCCTTATACGAGCAGTACTTC.

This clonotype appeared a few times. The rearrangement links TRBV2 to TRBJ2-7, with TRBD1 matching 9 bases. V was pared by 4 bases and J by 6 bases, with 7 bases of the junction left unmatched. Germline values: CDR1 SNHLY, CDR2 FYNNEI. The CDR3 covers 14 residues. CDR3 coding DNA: TGTGCCAGCAGTGTTTTTGGGACAGGGAGCGAGCAGTACTTC. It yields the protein CASSVFGTGSEQYF.